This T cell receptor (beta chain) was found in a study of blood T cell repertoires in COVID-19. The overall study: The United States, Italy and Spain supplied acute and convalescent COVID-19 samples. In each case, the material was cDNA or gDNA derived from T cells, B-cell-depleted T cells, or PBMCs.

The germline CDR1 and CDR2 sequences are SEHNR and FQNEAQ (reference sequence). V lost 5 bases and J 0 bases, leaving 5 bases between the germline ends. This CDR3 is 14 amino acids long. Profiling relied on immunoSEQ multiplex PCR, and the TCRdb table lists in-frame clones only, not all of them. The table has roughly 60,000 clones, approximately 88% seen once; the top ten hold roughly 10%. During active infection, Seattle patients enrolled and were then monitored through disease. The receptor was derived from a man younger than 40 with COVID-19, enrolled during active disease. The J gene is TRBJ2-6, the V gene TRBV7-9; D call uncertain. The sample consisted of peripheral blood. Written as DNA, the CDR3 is TGTGCCAGCAGCCCTACCTCTGGGGCCAACGTCCTGACTTTC. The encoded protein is CASSPTSGANVLTF.